These 30 T cell receptor beta chains were all obtained from the same sample, sequenced in a study of T cell repertoires in cytomegalovirus infection. MiXCR, run by TCRdb on the reads, gives a single entry per CDR3 protein. The table includes some 700,000 distinct CDR3 sequences, under 40% detected once. Sequenced input: PBMCs. Receptors originate from a human donor in good health (CMV status not recorded). Some clones in this sample may be carry-over from other donors' samples.

CDR3 bases: TGTGCCAGCACCTGGACAGGCGTCCTCTACGAGCAGTACTTC. It encodes CASTWTGVLYEQYF. The genes are TRBV2 and TRBJ2-7; TRBD1 matches 7 bases. The V and J ends lost 7 bases and 3 bases, in that order; junction bases with no gene match: 9. Germline CDR1 is SNHLY and CDR2 is FYNNEI. There are 14 residues in the CDR3.

This clonotype was seen more than once but under ten times. The genes are TRBV7-9 and TRBJ2-5; 7 nucleotides align to TRBD1. Losses at the gene ends were 6 bases for V and 5 bases for J; bases not matched to a gene: 15. Germline CDR1 and CDR2: SEHNR and FQNEAQ (reference sequence). There are 16 residues in the CDR3. CDR3 amino acids: CASRGKDRSVSETQYF. The CDR3 nucleotides read TGTGCCAGCAGAGGAAAGGACAGGAGTGTGTCGGAGACCCAGTACTTC.

The rearrangement joins TRBV29-1 to TRBJ1-5, with D perhaps matching TRBD1 (5 bases). Trimming removed 4 bases at V and 5 bases at J, with 15 bases between. Germline V gene data show CDR1 as SQVTM and CDR2 as ANQGSEA. The CDR3 sequence is 14 residues long. The CDR3 DNA is TGCAGCGTTGGAATGGGGCTAGGGGATCAGCCCCAGCATTTT. This gives the protein CSVGMGLGDQPQHF. The variable domain in full, completed from reference TRBV29-1 and TRBJ1-5, reads SAVISQKPSRDICQRGTSLTIQCQVDSQVTMMFWYRQQPGQSLTLIATANQGSEATYESGFVIDKFPISRPNLTFSTLTVSNMSPEDSSIYLCSVGMGLGDQPQHFGDGTRLSIL.

A note on this clonotype: A much larger clone differs by one base, so this may be a read error. The conserved phenylalanine or tryptophan normally closing the CDR3 is absent here, so this likely arose from a read error. The chain uses TRBV7-6 and TRBJ2-5; a weak D match, TRBD2 (6 bases). Deletions cut 5 bases from V and 7 bases from J, with 11 bases between. The germline gives CDR1 SGHVS, CDR2 FNYEAQ. The CDR3 is made up of 12 amino acids. The CDR3 here is CASSPEGLTQYC. CDR3 DNA sequence: TGTGCCAGCAGCCCGGAGGGTCTGACCCAGTACTGC.

The rearrangement uses TRBV7-6 and TRBJ1-1, with D hard to call. Germline V gene lookup returns CDR1 SGHVS and CDR2 FNYEAQ. The CDR3 loop spans 17 amino acids. Trimming took 1 base from V and 1 from J, leaving 16 bases between them. The CDR3 DNA follows: TGTGCCAGCAGCTTAGGAATTTCGTGGGAGGAGAACACTGAAGCTTTCTTT. Protein sequence: CASSLGISWEENTEAFF.

This clonotype was counted a few times. CDR3 residues: CASSHGTSGGETQYF. DNA of the CDR3: TGTGCCAGCAGTCATGGGACTAGCGGGGGAGAGACCCAGTACTTC. The V gene is TRBV12-3 or TRBV12-4, the J gene TRBJ2-5; 14 nucleotides match TRBD2. CDR3 length: 15 residues. Trimming cost V 5 bases and J 4 bases; bases outside gene matches: 3.

This clonotype was detected only a few times. In DNA, the CDR3 is TGCGCCAGCAGCCAACCGGGACAGGGCCTTCCTTCATCCTACGAGCAGTACTTC. Residues: CASSQPGQGLPSSYEQYF. The chain joins TRBV4-1 to TRBJ2-7; the match to TRBD1 covers 9 bases. This CDR3 region has 18 residues. V lost 2 bases and J lost 1; bases outside the gene matches: 12. Germline V gene sequence: CDR1 MGHRA, CDR2 YSYEKL.

This clonotype was found a few times. The chain combines TRBV10-3 with TRBJ2-3; tentative D call: TRBD1 (5 bases). Germline loops: CDR1 ENHRY, CDR2 SYGVKD. The ends were cut back, 10 bases at V and 1 base at J, with 15 bases in the middle. CDR3 size: 14 residues. Here the CDR3 reads CATLTGHGTDTQYF. CDR3 in DNA: TGTGCCACCCTCACCGGACACGGCACAGATACGCAGTATTTT.

This clonotype was detected a few times. The V gene is TRBV20-1, the J gene TRBJ1-5; D might be TRBD1 (6 bases). The CDR3 is 15 residues long. The germline CDR1 and CDR2 sequences are DFQATT and SNEGSKA (reference sequence). V lost 3 bases and J 2 bases, leaving 14 bases between the germline ends. In DNA form, the CDR3 reads TGCAGTGCTAGGAAGGGGGGGGAAGGCAATCAGCCCCAGCATTTT. Translating gives CSARKGGEGNQPQHF.

The chain employs TRBV7-2 and TRBJ1-4; D is uncertain. There are 12 residues in the CDR3. V was clipped by 3 bases and J by 5 bases, with 4 bases between them. CDR1 and CDR2 from the germline V gene are SGHTA and FQGNSA. In DNA form, the CDR3 reads TGTGCCAGCAGCTTTTGGAATGAAAAACTGTTTTTT. Its translation is CASSFWNEKLFF.

This chain links TRBV9 with TRBJ1-2; 10 bases align to TRBD1. The length of the CDR3 is 15 residues. Germline V gives CDR1 SGDLS, CDR2 YYNGEE. V gave up 0 bases and J gave up 5 bases; unmatched junction bases: 4. The CDR3 DNA follows: TGTGCCAGCAGCGTAGAAGGGACAGGGGCTTATGGCTACACCTTC. Amino acid sequence: CASSVEGTGAYGYTF.

The chain links TRBV12-3 or TRBV12-4 to TRBJ1-1; D might be TRBD1 (5 bases). The CDR3 runs to 14 residues. Trimming stripped 6 bases from V and 4 bases from J, with 15 bases between. This CDR3 reads CASRGDRWSTEAFF. In DNA form, the CDR3 reads TGTGCCAGCAGGGGGGACCGCTGGAGCACTGAAGCTTTCTTT.

In its sample, this clonotype was seen once. Germline is not matched at one junction end, which may reflect a read error. The CDR3 sequence: CASSLDRGGRSLLRRPLSGCYTF. The DNA of the CDR3 is TGTGCCAGCAGCCTCGACCGCGGCGGGCGTTCGTTGTTACGTCGGCCCCTCTCGGGCTGCTACACATTC. The chain uses TRBV12-3 or TRBV12-4 and TRBJ1-2; D gene ambiguous. The CDR3 has 23 residues.

V gene TRBV12-3 or TRBV12-4 combines with J gene TRBJ2-1; tentatively, D is TRBD1 (6 bases). Trimming left V 8 bases short and J 4 bases short, with 12 bases between. The CDR3 sequence is 13 residues long. For the CDR3, the DNA is TGTGCCAGCGCCGGGACACGATACAATGAGCAGTTCTTC. Protein sequence: CASAGTRYNEQFF.

This clonotype was seen only a few times. The V call is TRBV29-1, the J call TRBJ1-1, with D unresolved. This CDR3 has 13 residues. The germline V and J ends were trimmed by 7 bases and 4 bases, with 16 bases remaining between them. CDR1 and CDR2 from the germline V gene are SQVTM and ANQGSEA. This CDR3 reads CSADQARGTEAFF. DNA of the CDR3: TGCAGCGCTGACCAGGCCAGAGGCACTGAAGCTTTCTTT.

This chain uses TRBV29-1 with TRBJ2-1, with 9 bases matching TRBD2. CDR1 SQVTM and CDR2 ANQGSEA come from the germline V gene. Trimming cost V 7 bases and J 6 bases; bases outside gene matches: 10. The CDR3 loop spans 14 amino acids. DNA of the CDR3: TGCAGCGCTCGGGGCGGGAGGGCCTCCAATGAGCAGTTCTTC. Protein: CSARGGRASNEQFF.

The rearrangement joins TRBV7-2 to TRBJ2-7, with TRBD2 identical over 11 bases. Germline V gives CDR1 SGHTA, CDR2 FQGNSA. V trimming: 3 bases; J trimming: 2 bases; junction bases outside the gene matches: 15. This CDR3 region has 19 residues. The CDR3 region has the DNA TGTGCCAGCAGCTTGAAGTTCCCTAGCGGGGGGCCCAGTCCCTACGAGCAGTACTTC. Its protein product is CASSLKFPSGGPSPYEQYF.

With respect to this clonotype: The junction departs from germline at one end; a sequencing error may be responsible. The chain employs TRBV18 and TRBJ2-7; D not resolved. The CDR3 totals 14 residues. Germline loops: CDR1 KGHSH, CDR2 LQKENI. CDR3 region: CASSPPPSGYEQYF. The CDR3, as DNA: TGTGCCAGCTCGCCACCTCCGAGTGGATACGAGCAGTACTTC. Using reference TRBV18 and TRBJ2-7 for the parts outside the CDR3, the full variable domain is NAGVMQNPRHLVRRRGQEARLRCSPMKGHSHVYWYRQLPEEGLKFMVYLQKENIIDESGMPKERFSAEFPKEGPSILRIQQVVRGDSAAYFCASSPPPSGYEQYFGPGTRLTVT.

The chain uses TRBV7-6 and TRBJ1-1, with D possibly matching TRBD1 (6 bases). The length of the CDR3 is 14 residues. V lost 4 bases to trimming and J lost 5 bases, with 14 bases between them. Germline V gene lookup returns CDR1 SGHVS and CDR2 FNYEAQ. CDR3 residues: CASSSSGAATEAFF. The CDR3 nucleotides are TGTGCCAGCAGCTCTTCAGGGGCGGCTACTGAAGCTTTCTTT.

The gene calls are TRBV5-1 and TRBJ1-1, with D maybe TRBD1 (6 bases). The CDR3 extends over 15 amino acids. Germline V gene sequence: CDR1 SGHRS, CDR2 YFSETQ. The ends were cut back, 0 bases at V and 5 bases at J, with 14 bases in the middle. The CDR3 loop is CASSLGKLGGTEAFF. The CDR3 DNA sequence: TGCGCCAGCAGCTTGGGGAAACTAGGGGGGACTGAAGCTTTCTTT.

This clonotype has at least ten counts. CDR3 in amino acids: CASSPRQIMNTEAFF. The CDR3 nucleotides read TGCGCCAGCAGCCCGAGACAGATCATGAACACTGAAGCTTTCTTT. The chain has TRBV4-1 and TRBJ1-1; perhaps TRBD1 as D (5 bases). V lost 4 bases and J lost 0, with 12 bases in between. The CDR3 has 15 residues. Per germline, CDR1 MGHRA and CDR2 YSYEKL.

The table lists this clonotype with a few counts. The chain recombines TRBV18 with TRBJ2-7; D gene ambiguous. In germline, CDR1 is KGHSH, CDR2 LQKENI. The CDR3 is 13 residues long. The V and J ends lost 3 bases and 1 base respectively, with 7 bases between them. DNA for the CDR3: TGTGCCAGCTCACCGATGAGTTCCTACGAGCAGTACTTC. Amino acids: CASSPMSSYEQYF.

Comment on this clonotype: The junction departs from germline at one end; a sequencing error may be responsible. The chain has TRBV7-2 and TRBJ2-5; D not resolved. This CDR3 has 12 amino acids. Germline-derived CDR1 and CDR2 are SGHTA and FQGNSA. Here the CDR3 reads CASSLAPVTHYF. The CDR3 coding sequence is TGTGCAAGCAGCTTAGCCCCGGTGACCCATTACTTC.

This clonotype came up a few times. The CDR3, as DNA: TGTGCCAGTAGTAAAGAGTGGGCCTCTGGGGCCAACGTCCTGACTTTC. This codes for CASSKEWASGANVLTF. This chain uses TRBV19 with TRBJ2-6; D unclear. Germline V gene sequence: CDR1 LNHDA, CDR2 SQIVND (reference sequence). The CDR3 is 16 amino acids. V lost 4 bases to trimming and J lost 0 bases, with 10 bases between them.

A remark on this clonotype: The conserved phenylalanine or tryptophan is not found at the CDR3 terminus, so this likely reflects a read error. This chain joins TRBV7-8 and TRBJ2-5; 10 bases match TRBD1. This CDR3 has 17 residues. Looked up from germline, CDR1 is SGHVS and CDR2 is FQNEAQ. V lost 5 bases and J lost 5; bases outside the gene matches: 14. The CDR3 here is CASSRRTGGSFSETQYL. The CDR3 DNA is TGTGCCAGCAGCAGAAGGACAGGGGGATCTTTCTCGGAGACCCAGTACTTA.

This chain connects TRBV6-1 to TRBJ2-1; D may be TRBD2 (7 bases). V shed 8 bases and J shed 5 bases, with 22 bases lying between them. Germline V gene sequence: CDR1 MNHNS, CDR2 SASEGT. CDR3 length: 16 amino acids. The CDR3 region is CASGKRGSSGNNEQFF. For the CDR3, the DNA is TGTGCCAGCGGAAAAAGGGGGTCTAGCGGTAACAATGAGCAGTTCTTC.

This chain's CDR3 is CASSLGFTGFDEQFF. As DNA, the CDR3 is TGTGCCAGCAGCTTAGGATTCACAGGTTTCGATGAGCAGTTCTTC. V and J are TRBV7-6 and TRBJ2-1, with D possibly matching TRBD1 (5 bases). Germline V gene data show CDR1 as SGHVS and CDR2 as FNYEAQ. The V end lost 1 base, the J end lost 8 bases, and 15 bases lay between the germline ends. The CDR3 runs to 15 residues. Filled out from reference TRBV7-6 and TRBJ2-1, the complete variable domain reads GAGVSQSPRYKVTKRGQDVALRCDPISGHVSLYWYRQALGQGPEFLTYFNYEAQQDKSGLPNDRFSAERPEGSISTLTIQRTEQRDSAMYRCASSLGFTGFDEQFFGPGTRLTVL.

This chain joins TRBV20-1 and TRBJ2-3, with a weak D call TRBD2 (5 bases). Per germline, CDR1 DFQATT and CDR2 SNEGSKA (reference sequence). V was cut by 3 bases and J by 6 bases, with 16 bases left in between. This CDR3 spans 14 amino acids. CDR3 bases: TGCAGTGCTAGGAAGCGGTTAATGTCCGATACGCAGTATTTT. Protein: CSARKRLMSDTQYF.

The J gene is TRBJ2-5, the V gene TRBV2; TRBD1 matches 8 bases. In germline, CDR1 is SNHLY, CDR2 FYNNEI. This CDR3 contains 15 residues. Unmatched junction bases numbered 7, after V lost 2 bases and J lost 5 bases. The CDR3 DNA sequence: TGTGCCAGCAGTGAATTGGACAGGGAGTATGAGACCCAGTACTTC. Protein: CASSELDREYETQYF. Filled out from reference TRBV2 and TRBJ2-5, the complete variable domain reads EPEVTQTPSHQVTQMGQEVILRCVPISNHLYFYWYRQILGQKVEFLVSFYNNEISEKSEIFDDQFSVERPDGSNFTLKIRSTKLEDSAMYFCASSELDREYETQYFGPGTRLLVL.

This clonotype was counted between two and nine times. This chain joins TRBV7-4 and TRBJ2-5; maybe TRBD2 (7 bases). Trimming took off 6 bases at V and 6 bases at J, with 17 bases between the two ends. Germline CDR1 and CDR2: SGHVT and SQSDAQ. The CDR3 totals 14 residues. The CDR3 here is CASSPRGGSKTQYF. The CDR3 nucleotides read TGTGCCAGCAGTCCGAGGGGGGGTTCAAAGACCCAGTACTTC.